This entry concerns a single T cell receptor beta chain. Its antigen is still unknown. Base qualities are missing; no much larger clone stands one base away. The data derive from a study of T cells in Graves' hyperthyroidism and ophthalmopathy (dated by TCRdb to about 2019). Background for the entire study: Peripheral blood was sampled at the time of initial diagnosis, prior to any treatment. The 100 or so discovery patients were divided at random into training and test sets in a 7:3 ratio. In addition, the study compared T-cell repertoires in thyroid tissue and in blood from about 6 Graves' hyperthyroidism patients. A discovery cohort of approximately 100 patients, 43 with Graves' ophthalmopathy and approximately 60 with stable Graves' hyperthyroidism, was used to find distinguishing TCR V-J signatures. TCR Vbeta CDR3 sequencing of 120 to 150 peripheral blood samples (over 40 ophthalmopathy, 75 hyperthyroidism and approximately 17 progressor patients) is reported in the paper. Whether ophthalmopathy could be predicted prospectively was tested in an independent validation cohort made up of under 20 hyperthyroidism patients plus 17 patients who later progressed to ophthalmopathy. After blood sampling, hyperthyroidism patients were treated with methimazole at a starting dose of 30 mg daily, and ophthalmopathy patients were treated with high-dose intravenous methylprednisolone.

What the work shows at the level of the full study, not this receptor alone: In validation, progression to ophthalmopathy was predicted by the model with 55% to 71% sensitivity and around 75% specificity, a median of approximately 6.5 months before onset. Most expanded thyroid clonotypes (frequency above 0.001) were also detected in blood, suggesting blood repertoires may reflect thyroid immune responses. A model built on a 13 V-J signature distinguished ophthalmopathy from stable hyperthyroidism, reaching around 90% sensitivity and about 81% specificity in cross-validation and 80%/75% in testing. No statistical method was used to set the sample size in advance, and investigators knew the group allocation.

The TCR beta CDR3 regions were amplified from RNA transcripts. A first-round RT-PCR of the TCR CDR3 used the HTBI primer set with the Qiagen OneStep RT-PCR kit. The libraries were constructed in a second round of multiplex PCR and then size-selected and purified. Paired-end sequencing of the libraries was performed with 100 bp reads on an Illumina HiSeq2000. On the authors' methods: SOAPnuke was used to process the raw data, with reads discarded if the reads contained adapters or uncalled bases, had a mean Phred below 15, or lacked an exact constant-primer or identifier match. COPE v1.2.5 was used to merge the high-quality paired reads, and each unique nucleotide sequence was defined as a clonotype. Clonotypes were aligned to IMGT TRBV, TRBD and TRBJ reference segments using MiTCR v1.1. The analysis included only V-J combinations with a frequency above 0.0001, which together covered roughly 99% of the repertoires. A TCS score was defined as the ratio between F50 (clonal expansion) and ExV (chaos), using BLOSUM62-based TCRdist between CDR3 peptides within each V-J. Welch's t-statistics and random forest reduced 500 to 650 V-J features to about 13, which were used in a naive Bayes classifier (R e1071). In-frame beta chains were kept once TCRdb had trimmed the public reads at Q25 with fastp and called clones with MiXCR. Identical CDR3 protein sequences are pooled into one entry, listed with their most common genes and DNA. In this record, the V and J calls reflect TCRdb's handling and not the investigators' own analysis. Recorded for this sample are about half a million distinct CDR3 sequences; around 20% of them occurred a single time. The ten top clones hold 26% of the sample.

Graves' hyperthyroidism was defined as stable when no progression to ophthalmopathy occurred over 18 months of follow-up. Hyperthyroidism patients were aged 18 to 65 years and newly diagnosed, with disease duration of less than 2 months. Patients with uncontrolled infections, other autoimmune diseases, pregnancy or lactation were excluded. Clinical symptoms, serum thyroxine and TRAb, thyroid ultrasound, and orbital computed tomography formed the basis for the diagnoses. Ficoll-Paque density gradient centrifugation was used to isolate PBMCs from around 10 ml of fresh peripheral blood. Total RNA was extracted with Trizol reagent, and quality was checked on an Agilent 2100 Bioanalyzer. CDR1 is given as MGHRA and CDR2 as YSYEKL, both from the germline V gene. At the junction V is shortened by 0 bases and J by 4 bases, with 15 bases in between. The CDR3 sequence holds 16 residues, the cysteine and phenylalanine included. The kept DNA is CDR3 alone, 48 bases in frame from the first base.

The TCR originated in a man younger than 30 with Graves' hyperthyroidism. The rearrangement joined TRBV4-1 to TRBJ2-5; the D gene may be TRBD1 or TRBD2, since each aligns over 6 bases. The sample comprised blood. The sequenced DNA: TGCGCCAGCAGCCAAGATAGGTGGAGGGGGAGAGAGACCCAGTACTTC. This encodes CASSQDRWRGRETQYF.